The 4 T cell receptor beta chains presented below share a single source sample, sequenced in a study of blood T cell repertoires in COVID-19. The assay was immunoSEQ multiplex PCR, and TCRdb's table has in-frame clones only and misses some. The table shows 85,000 to 95,000 clones, with 89% occurring only once. The material sequenced was peripheral blood. Every receptor here comes from an elderly woman with active COVID-19.

The V and J genes are TRBV21-1 and TRBJ2-7; the D segment call TRBD2 is taken from the table without a DNA check. TRBV21-1 is a listed pseudogene. The CDR3 is made up of 16 amino acids. The CDR3 loop is CASSNRTSGSLNEQYF. Written as DNA, the CDR3 is TGTGCCAGCAGCAACCGGACTAGCGGGAGTCTCAACGAGCAGTACTTC.

The rearrangement links TRBV7-8 to TRBJ2-3; D is undetermined. The V end was cut by 5 bases, the J end by 0 bases, with 9 bases between. The germline V gene encodes CDR1 SGHVS and CDR2 FQNEAQ. This CDR3 is built from 14 residues. The CDR3 DNA is TGTGCCAGCAGCGCTGGCAGGAGCACAGATACGCAGTATTTT. Encoded protein: CASSAGRSTDTQYF. Looking up the rest from reference TRBV7-8 and TRBJ2-3 gives the full variable domain: GAGVSQSPRYKVAKRGQDVALRCDPISGHVSLFWYQQALGQGPEFLTYFQNEAQLDKSGLPSDRFFAERPEGSVSTLKIQRTQQEDSAVYLCASSAGRSTDTQYFGPGTRLTVL.

This clone was counted a few times. CDR3 coding DNA: TGTGCCAGCAGCCCAAGGTTGTCCACTAGCGGAGTTTGGGGTGAGCAGTTCTTC. It translates to CASSPRLSTSGVWGEQFF. The rearrangement joins TRBV7-6 to TRBJ2-1, with 8 bases aligning to TRBD2. This CDR3 is 18 amino acids long. Germline-derived CDR1 and CDR2 are SGHVS and FNYEAQ. V was clipped by 5 bases and J by 9 bases; unmatched bases: 21. The full variable domain, completed using reference TRBV7-6 and TRBJ2-1, is GAGVSQSPRYKVTKRGQDVALRCDPISGHVSLYWYRQALGQGPEFLTYFNYEAQQDKSGLPNDRFSAERPEGSISTLTIQRTEQRDSAMYRCASSPRLSTSGVWGEQFFGPGTRLTVL.

This chain connects TRBV14 to TRBJ2-2, with TRBD2 matching 10 bases. Germline V gene sequence: CDR1 SGHDN, CDR2 FVKESK. With V trimmed by 4 bases and J by 4 bases, 12 bases remained unmatched. CDR3 size: 18 residues. CDR3 residues: CASSLFPGLAEVTGELFF. CDR3 bases: TGTGCCAGCAGCCTGTTCCCTGGACTAGCGGAGGTCACCGGGGAGCTGTTTTTT.